The text below deals with one TCR beta chain. Its antigen is unknown. No qualities accompany the bases; no much larger clone lies one base away. The sample belongs to a study of T cell responses to AZD1222 COVID-19 vaccine (dated by TCRdb to the early 2020s). A note on the overall study: AZD1222 recipients whose second dose came at about 4 weeks and those whose second dose came at about 12 weeks were combined into one group, since spike-specific TCR depth and breadth did not differ between the two schedules. Enrollment into the trials was organized by age into subgroups of 18-55, 56-69 and 70-plus years, and those subgroups contained roughly 150, 30 and 60 TCR-sequenced participants, respectively. TCR sequencing covered fewer than 250 trial participants: 200 to 220 given two doses of AZD1222 and 26 given two doses of MenACWY control vaccine.

The investigation overall reported the following: After two AZD1222 doses, spike-specific TCR breadth and depth were significantly higher than at day 0 and than in MenACWY recipients. Because no samples from the day 14 peak response were available, repertoires could be characterized only after the peak T cell response. Reportedly, almost half of the unique spike-specific TCRs recognized epitopes lying outside the regions that are mutated in the B.1.351 and B.1.1.7 variants. Participants were mostly white British, with more females than males. The authors suggested clonal diversity may have been underestimated. Only six AZD1222 recipients were SARS-CoV-2 seropositive at baseline, limiting conclusions about previously exposed vaccinees. CD4 TCRs associated with the vaccine covered the entire spike protein, and the dominant responses were in regions 160-218 and 743-854. In the small 56-69-year group, the increase in depth fell short of significance, most likely because of low power.

The CDR3 regions of human TCRbeta chains were analyzed by immunosequencing. The authors processed their data as follows. Repertoire TCRs were checked for matches against a reference library of SARS-CoV-2-specific TCRs that had been generated using the MIRA antigen-specificity platform. Breadth was defined as the fraction of unique TCRs that were SARS-CoV-2-associated. Depth was defined as the fraction of total T cells that were SARS-CoV-2-associated. Using the MIRA data, each spike-specific TCR was assigned both to the spike region to which the TCR was reactive and to a CD4 or CD8 class. Log10-transformed breadth and depth values were compared by one-way ANOVA with Sidak's multiple comparisons tests. This immuneACCESS table, as held by TCRdb, lists in-frame sequences with V and J called but not all clones. Of the missing ones, under half trace to an unresolved V gene in checked studies; the others have no known cause. V, J and clone size derive from that table, while D and trimming were established from the DNA sequence. The sample includes tens of thousands of clones, with approximately 86% observed a single time. Over 15% of the sample comes from the top ten.

Sample time point, as interpreted from the label and publication: baseline before first vaccination. Vaccinee samples came from UK trials COV001 and COV002, including a single-blind randomized controlled phase 2/3 trial of AZD1222 (ChAdOx1 nCoV-19) in healthy adults. For TCRbeta chain sequencing, PBMC samples were collected from trial participants at day 0 and at day 28 after the second dose. V is cut by 7 bases and J by 7 bases, and the space between the germline ends is 10 bases. CDR3 length: 11 amino acids, cysteine to phenylalanine. Of the read, only the CDR3 DNA is kept; its 33 bases are in frame from base 1. The germline V gene (reference sequence) gives CDR1 as DFQATT and CDR2 as SNEGSKA.

The sequence came from an adult in good health. The source was peripheral blood, collected on day 0 of AZD1222 vaccination. The chain links TRBV20-1 with TRBJ1-4; TRBD1 is possibly the D segment (5 matching bases). The CDR3 protein is CSVRGGEKLFF. The nucleotide sequence reads TGCAGTGTACGGGGCGGTGAAAAACTGTTTTTT.